This T cell receptor (beta chain) was found in a study of shared clonotypes between healthy human individuals. For the study at large: The plates for each donor numbered three CD4 naive, three CD4 memory, two CD8 naive and one CD8 memory. Whole-study findings and limits: Unshared clonotypes carried lower generation probabilities than those common to all four donors. An expected dependence of interdonor clonotype sharing on sequencing depth was noted.

Turning to this clone: Antigen specificity is unknown. At one end, the junction sequence differs from germline, possibly due to a read error.

At a deep level, the assay was run. Profiled with immunoSEQ multiplex PCR; TCRdb holds only in-frame clones, not every one. The sample holds 950,000 to 1,100,000 clones, around 78% seen once. Sequencing used memory CD4+ T cells from PBMCs. Subset specified: CD45RA-negative fraction. This clonotype was sampled from a man in his late teens or twenties in good health. Some clones in this sample may be carry-over from other donors' samples.

For the CDR3, the DNA is TGTGCCTGGAGCCCACTAGCGGGGTCCTCCGAGCAGTACTTC. It yields the protein CAWSPLAGSSEQYF. The chain uses TRBV30 and TRBJ2-7; TRBD2 aligns across 10 bases. In germline, CDR1 is GTSNPN, CDR2 SVGIG (reference sequence). This CDR3 has 14 residues. Variable domain in full (rest from reference TRBV30 and TRBJ2-7): SQTIHQWPATLVQPVGSPLSLECTVEGTSNPNLYWYRQAAGRGLQLLFYSVGIGQISSEVPQNLSASRPQDRQFILSSKKLLLSDSGFYLCAWSPLAGSSEQYFGPGTRLTVT.